Presented here are 13 T cell receptor beta chains from one specimen sequenced in a study of molecular identifiers for immune sequencing clone quantification. TCRdb re-called the PCR reads through MiXCR, storing one row per CDR3 protein. Found here are some 9,800 distinct CDR3 sequences, roughly a sixth of them singletons; the top ten hold about 2.1%. Sequencing was done on a sample of naive CD8+ T cells from blood, with Jurkat cell RNA spiked in. Subset in this sample: FACS-sorted CD8+CD4-CCR7+CD45RA+ naive T cells. All receptors come from a human donor in good health. Some libraries in this study had Jurkat cell RNA spiked in.

This clonotype has ten or more counts. The rearrangement uses TRBV27 and TRBJ2-5; D not certain. Trimming left V 2 bases short and J 4 bases short, with 2 bases between. CDR3 length: 11 residues. The germline V gene has CDR1 MNHEY and CDR2 SMNVEV (reference sequence). CDR3 region: CASSLGETQYF. The CDR3 coding sequence is TGTGCCAGCAGTTTAGGAGAGACCCAGTACTTC.

This clonotype came up many times. The chain joins TRBV11-2 to TRBJ2-2; 7 bases align to TRBD2. The germline CDR1 and CDR2 sequences are SGHAT and FQNNGV. CDR3 length: 16 amino acids. The junction had 5 bases not matched to a gene; V was cut back by 2 bases and J by 2 bases. Here the CDR3 DNA reads TGTGCCAGCAGCTTACGAGGCGGGAGTAACACCGGGGAGCTGTTTTTT. It is translated as CASSLRGGSNTGELFF.

As for this clonotype: A read error may be the cause here, since a much bigger clone is one base away. The chain links TRBV14 to TRBJ2-1; D unresolved. The CDR3 covers 12 residues. The germline V gene encodes CDR1 SGHDN and CDR2 FVKESK. CDR3 nucleotides: TGTGCCGGCAGCCAAGTATTAAATGAGCAGTTCTTC. Protein: CAGSQVLNEQFF.

In regard to this clonotype: Given a much more abundant clone one base away, this may be a read error. The rearrangement links TRBV13 to TRBJ2-3, with D perhaps matching TRBD2 (6 bases). The length of the CDR3 is 13 residues. In germline, CDR1 is PRHDT, CDR2 FYEKMQ (reference sequence). CDR3 protein: CASSGLSTDTLYF. The CDR3, as DNA: TGTGCCAGCAGCGGACTATCGACAGATACGCTGTATTTT.

In this sample, this clonotype is medium-sized. This chain links TRBV7-9 with TRBJ1-1, with D tentatively TRBD1 (6 bases). The V gene lost 5 bases and the J gene lost 6 bases, with 16 bases spanning the gap. The germline CDR1 and CDR2 sequences are SEHNR and FQNEAQ (reference sequence). This CDR3 has 14 residues. CDR3 protein: CASSPAGGLPEAFF. CDR3 DNA: TGTGCCAGCAGCCCGGCGGGGGGCCTCCCTGAAGCTTTCTTT. Complete variable domain (other parts from reference TRBV7-9 and TRBJ1-1): DTGVSQNPRHKITKRGQNVTFRCDPISEHNRLYWYRQTLGQGPEFLTYFQNEAQLEKSRLLSDRFSAERPKGSFSTLEIQRTEQGDSAMYLCASSPAGGLPEAFFGQGTRLTVV.

By share, this clonotype ranks as medium-sized (0.01 to 0.1%). V gene TRBV7-6 combines with J gene TRBJ2-3, with a weak D call TRBD2 (6 bases). The length of the CDR3 is 17 residues. Germline assignment: CDR1 SGHVS and CDR2 FNYEAQ. Trimming took off 2 bases at V and 1 base at J, with 16 bases between the two ends. CDR3 sequence reads: CASSLLGGASGTDTQYF. The CDR3 coding sequence is TGTGCCAGCAGCTTACTCGGTGGGGCTAGCGGCACAGATACGCAGTATTTT.

This clonotype was picked up a small number of times. A much larger clone is a single base away; this may be a read error. The chain carries TRBV3-1 and TRBJ2-2, with D possibly being TRBD2 (5 bases). This CDR3 comprises 19 residues. The V gene's germline CDR1 is LGHDT and CDR2 YNNKEL (reference sequence). The CDR3 protein is CASGQAEPLAEANTGELFF. CDR3 sequence (DNA): TGTGCCAGCGGCCAAGCCGAACCTCTGGCGGAGGCGAACACCGGGGAGCTGTTTTTT.

Concerning this clonotype: This may stem from a read error, because a much larger clone lies one nucleotide away. CDR3: CTSSVLGQGIDTQYF. The DNA of the CDR3 is TGTACCAGCAGCGTTTTGGGACAGGGAATAGATACGCAGTATTTT. This chain uses TRBV11-2 with TRBJ2-3; TRBD1 agrees at 9 bases. Germline V CDR1 and CDR2: SGHAT, FQNNGV. The CDR3 loop spans 15 amino acids.

Only a few counts were recorded for this clonotype. This chain uses TRBV12-3 or TRBV12-4 with TRBJ2-7; D not resolved. V lost 11 bases and J lost 7, with 12 bases in between. CDR3 size: 10 residues. The CDR3 nucleotides read TGTGCCTGTGGCTCGGTAGAGCAGTACTTC. Translation gives CACGSVEQYF.

This clonotype was seen repeatedly, ten times or more. V and J are TRBV12-3 or TRBV12-4 and TRBJ2-3; either TRBD1 or TRBD2 may fit D (5 bases each). The CDR3 loop spans 15 amino acids. Trimming took off 7 bases at V and 3 bases at J, with 17 bases between the two ends. The CDR3 sequence: CASTLMGEKTDTQYF. The CDR3, as DNA: TGTGCCAGCACCCTAATGGGGGAGAAAACAGATACGCAGTATTTT.

This chain joins TRBV10-3 and TRBJ2-2; D gene uncertain. Looked up from germline, CDR1 is ENHRY and CDR2 is SYGVKD. There are 12 residues in the CDR3. V lost 11 bases and J lost 1, with 8 bases in between. The CDR3 DNA reads as TGTGCCGTCCGACAGAACACCGGGGAGCTGTTTTTT. It is translated as CAVRQNTGELFF.

Points on this clonotype: A much larger clone differs by one base, so this may be a read error. This likely comes from a read error, as the CDR3 has no conserved phenylalanine or tryptophan at its end. This CDR3 reads CASSFPRDREGYEQYS. The CDR3 bases are TGTGCCAGCAGTTTCCCTCGCGACAGGGAAGGCTACGAGCAGTACTCC. The chain carries TRBV28 and TRBJ2-7; 7 bases map to TRBD1. V shed 3 bases, J shed 3 bases, and the junction held 11 bases outside the gene matches. Germline V gives CDR1 MDHEN, CDR2 SYDVKM. The CDR3 has 16 amino acids.

Turning to this clonotype: A much larger clone lies one base from this, so it may be a read error. The genes are TRBV4-1 and TRBJ2-4; the match to TRBD2 covers 7 bases. The CDR3 length is 19 residues. V shed 1 base, J shed 2 bases, and the junction held 14 bases outside the gene matches. Germline CDR1 reads MGHRA; CDR2 reads YSYEKL. This CDR3 is CASSQGRWRLAETKNIQYF. Here the CDR3 DNA reads TGCGCCAGCAGCCAAGGTAGGTGGCGGCTAGCGGAGACCAAAAACATTCAGTACTTC.